These 20 T cell receptor beta chains originate from one sample sequenced in a study of vaccination effects on CD4 cells after COVID-19. Under the ViraFEST assay, PBMC were stimulated with viral peptide pools so that antigen-specific CD4+ T cells expanded. Sequencing was performed afterwards. Following a roughly 10-day culture, CD4+ T cells were purified. Neither prior SARS-CoV-2 infection nor positive nucleocapsid antibodies were present in the vaccine recipients. Some clones are missing from TCRdb's copy, which holds only in-frame ones; the method was immunoSEQ multiplex PCR. Found here are 25,000 to 30,000 clones, roughly 68% of them singletons; the top ten hold approximately 20%. What these receptors recognize is not known. The specimen comprised CD4+ T cells from PBMCs cultured with HCoV-NL63 spike peptides, sampled before COVID-19 vaccination. These receptors originate from a human donor who received a COVID-19 vaccine.

This chain links TRBV2 with TRBJ1-2, with 7 bases aligning to TRBD1. Per the germline V gene, CDR1 is SNHLY and CDR2 is FYNNEI. J was trimmed by 7 bases and V by 6 bases; bases with no gene match: 8. The CDR3 is 13 amino acids. The CDR3 loop is CASRDGQDSGYTF. CDR3 nucleotides: TGTGCCAGCAGGGACGGACAGGACTCTGGCTACACCTTC.

The chain links TRBV9 to TRBJ1-2; perhaps TRBD1 as D (5 bases). The CDR3 covers 15 residues. Germline V lookup: CDR1 SGDLS, CDR2 YYNGEE. V was clipped by 0 bases and J by 4 bases, with 13 bases between them. CDR3 DNA: TGTGCCAGCAGCGTAGGTTCGCCAGGGACCTATGGCTACACCTTC. Amino acid sequence: CASSVGSPGTYGYTF.

V gene TRBV5-1 combines with J gene TRBJ1-2; D may be TRBD1 (5 bases). CDR3 length: 13 residues. V shed 4 bases and J shed 6 bases, with 13 bases lying between them. Germline CDR1 reads SGHRS; CDR2 reads YFSETQ. CDR3 bases: TGCGCCAGCAGCGGGACCGAGAGGAATGGCTACACCTTC. Its protein is CASSGTERNGYTF.

There are a few counts of this clone. The rearrangement joins TRBV3-1 (or the pseudogene TRBV3-2) to TRBJ1-6; 9 positions agree with TRBD1. Germline-derived CDR1 and CDR2 are LGHDT and YNNKEL (reference sequence). The CDR3 sequence is 14 residues long. The junction had 3 bases not matched to a gene; V was cut back by 4 bases and J by 8 bases. As DNA, the CDR3 is TGTGCCAGCAGCCCGGGACAGGGATATTCACCCCTCCACTTT. Its protein product is CASSPGQGYSPLHF.

The chain is built from TRBV19 and TRBJ1-2; possible D gene TRBD1, 6 bases. This CDR3 contains 14 residues. V lost 7 bases and J lost 5, with 17 bases in between. Looked up from germline, CDR1 is LNHDA and CDR2 is SQIVND (reference sequence). The CDR3 is CASTRRDKSYGYTF. CDR3 bases: TGTGCCAGTACCCGCCGGGACAAGAGTTATGGCTACACCTTC.

This clone was seen only a few times. The chain employs TRBV30 and TRBJ1-2; 9 bases agree with TRBD1. V lost 3 bases to trimming and J lost 6 bases; unmatched junction nucleotides: 5. Germline V gives CDR1 GTSNPN, CDR2 SVGIG (reference sequence). The CDR3 is made up of 13 amino acids. CDR3 sequence: CAWSRTGGDGYTF. CDR3 in DNA: TGTGCCTGGAGCCGAACAGGGGGCGATGGCTACACCTTC.

The chain couples TRBV27 to TRBJ2-7; 9 bases line up with TRBD2. Unmatched junction bases numbered 14, after V lost 4 bases and J lost 7 bases. The CDR3 spans 16 residues. Looked up from germline, CDR1 is MNHEY and CDR2 is SMNVEV (reference sequence). Written as DNA, the CDR3 is TGTGCCAGCAGTTCCCCGAGAGTAGCGGGGGCTTGGGAGCAGTACTTC. Residues: CASSSPRVAGAWEQYF.

The table lists this clone with a few counts. Here the CDR3 DNA reads TGTGCCAGTAGCCCCCCTAGCGGGAGGCTCTCCTACAATGAGCAGTTCTTC. Its translation: CASSPPSGRLSYNEQFF. The chain couples TRBV19 to TRBJ2-1, with 11 bases matching TRBD2. From germline, CDR1 is LNHDA and CDR2 SQIVND (reference sequence). Trimming at V came to 6 bases and at J to 0 bases, leaving 7 bases not matched to a gene. This CDR3 region has 17 residues. The full variable domain, with the rest looked up from reference TRBV19 and TRBJ2-1, is DGGITQSPKYLFRKEGQNVTLSCEQNLNHDAMYWYRQDPGQGLRLIYYSQIVNDFQKGDIAEGYSVSREKKESFPLTVTSAQKNPTAFYLCASSPPSGRLSYNEQFFGPGTRLTVL.

The V call is TRBV7-2, the J call TRBJ1-1; no firm D call. V dropped 1 base and J dropped 5 bases, with 8 bases sitting between them. The CDR3 contains 13 residues. Germline V gene sequence: CDR1 SGHTA, CDR2 FQGNSA. The CDR3 DNA sequence: TGTGCCAGCAGCTTAGGGGGTGGGACTGAAGCTTTCTTT. Amino acid sequence: CASSLGGGTEAFF.

Only one count was recorded for this clone. CDR3 nucleotide sequence: TGCAGCGTGGCCCGTAGACTAGCGGGGAGCTACGAGCAGTACTTC. It specifies CSVARRLAGSYEQYF. V and J are TRBV29-1 and TRBJ2-7, with 11 bases identical to TRBD2. The V gene end was trimmed by 6 bases and the J gene end by 3 bases; junction bases not matched to a gene: 10. This CDR3 comprises 15 residues. CDR1 and CDR2 from the germline V gene are SQVTM and ANQGSEA.

This chain joins TRBV28 and TRBJ2-7; TRBD1 might be the D (5 bases). This CDR3 region has 13 residues. With 3 bases removed from V and 6 bases from J, the gap between germline ends came to 12 bases. CDR1 is MDHEN, CDR2 SYDVKM, per germline. CDR3 sequence (DNA): TGTGCCAGCAGTTTTCCAGGGCGAGTCGAGCAGTACTTC. Encoded protein: CASSFPGRVEQYF.

V and J are TRBV23-1 and TRBJ2-4; TRBD2 agrees at 12 bases. TRBV23-1 is an open reading frame, and its role is uncertain. The CDR3 covers 18 residues. V lost 4 bases and J lost 7; bases outside the gene matches: 14. The DNA of the CDR3 is TGCGCCAGCAGTCCAACCCCCCCTAGACTAGCGGGAGTCAACATTCAGTACTTC. It specifies CASSPTPPRLAGVNIQYF.

The V and J genes are TRBV7-6 and TRBJ1-5; possibly TRBD1 for D (6 bases). This CDR3 has 15 residues. Trimming took 3 bases from V and 3 from J, leaving 12 bases between them. Germline-derived CDR1 and CDR2 are SGHVS and FNYEAQ. The CDR3 DNA is TGTGCCAGCAGCTTGGGGGGCGGTAACAATCAGCCCCAGCATTTT. It encodes CASSLGGGNNQPQHF. Filled out from reference TRBV7-6 and TRBJ1-5, the complete variable domain reads GAGVSQSPRYKVTKRGQDVALRCDPISGHVSLYWYRQALGQGPEFLTYFNYEAQQDKSGLPNDRFSAERPEGSISTLTIQRTEQRDSAMYRCASSLGGGNNQPQHFGDGTRLSIL.

This chain links TRBV11-2 with TRBJ1-6; 10 nucleotides line up with TRBD1. Germline assignment: CDR1 SGHAT and CDR2 FQNNGV. The CDR3 totals 15 residues. V shed 3 bases, J shed 7 bases, and the junction held 3 bases outside the gene matches. The CDR3 is CASSLAGQGNSPLHF. In nucleotides, the CDR3 is TGTGCCAGCAGCTTGGCGGGACAGGGGAATTCACCCCTCCACTTT. The full variable domain, with the rest looked up from reference TRBV11-2 and TRBJ1-6, is EAGVAQSPRYKIIEKRQSVAFWCNPISGHATLYWYQQILGQGPKLLIQFQNNGVVDDSQLPKDRFSAERLKGVDSTLKIQPAKLEDSAVYLCASSLAGQGNSPLHFGNGTRLTVT.

This rearrangement joins TRBV28 to TRBJ2-1; TRBD2 matches at 11 bases. Germline V CDR1 and CDR2: MDHEN, SYDVKM. The CDR3 sequence is 15 residues long. The V and J ends lost 6 bases and 0 bases, in that order; junction bases with no gene match: 1. The CDR3 region has the DNA TGTGCCAGCAGGCTAGCGGGAGGCTCCTACAATGAGCAGTTCTTC. This translates into CASRLAGGSYNEQFF.

This clone was seen once. V usage is TRBV7-8 and J usage is TRBJ2-7; 7 nucleotides agree with TRBD2. This CDR3 has 16 residues. In germline, CDR1 is SGHVS, CDR2 FQNEAQ. V was clipped by 5 bases and J by 7 bases; unmatched bases: 17. For the CDR3, the DNA is TGTGCCAGCAGCCCGGGATCAGGACTAGGCAATCGAGAGCAGTACTTC. Protein: CASSPGSGLGNREQYF.

This chain joins TRBV27 and TRBJ2-1; D may be TRBD2 (6 bases). Trimming took 1 base from V and 12 from J, leaving 19 bases between them. This CDR3 has 15 residues. Germline CDR1 MNHEY, CDR2 SMNVEV (reference sequence). CDR3 in DNA: TGTGCCAGCAGTTTATTGACTAGAGGAGGGTCGGGGCAGTTCTTC. This codes for CASSLLTRGGSGQFF.

This clone turned up a few times. The V and J genes are TRBV6-1 and TRBJ1-2; no firm D call. Trimming left V 1 base short and J 7 bases short, with 10 bases between. Germline V lookup: CDR1 MNHNS, CDR2 SASEGT. This CDR3 is built from 13 residues. DNA of the CDR3: TGTGCCAGCAGTGAAGAAGGCGGTTCTGGCTACACCTTC. Amino acids: CASSEEGGSGYTF.

The CDR3 loop is CASSSMGNQPQHF. The CDR3 DNA reads as TGTGCCAGCAGCTCCATGGGTAATCAGCCCCAGCATTTT. The V and J genes are TRBV7-4 and TRBJ1-5; D is uncertain. Trimming shortened V by 4 bases and J by 4 bases, and 8 bases separated the two germline ends. Germline V gene data show CDR1 as SGHVT and CDR2 as SQSDAQ. The CDR3 is 13 amino acids. The whole variable domain, filled in from reference TRBV7-4 and TRBJ1-5, reads GAGVSQSPRYKVAKRGRDVALRCDSISGHVTLYWYRQTLGQGSEVLTYSQSDAQRDKSGRPSGRFSAERPERSVSTLKIQRTEQGDSAVYLCASSSMGNQPQHFGDGTRLSIL.

The V call is TRBV18, the J call TRBJ1-1, with 10 bases fitting TRBD1. CDR1 is KGHSH, CDR2 LQKENI, per germline. The CDR3 runs 16 residues. The V segment lost 3 bases and the J segment 3 bases; nucleotides outside the gene matches: 7. The CDR3 bases are TGTGCCAGCTCACCCTCCGGGACAGGGGTTGACACTGAAGCTTTCTTT. Its protein is CASSPSGTGVDTEAFF.